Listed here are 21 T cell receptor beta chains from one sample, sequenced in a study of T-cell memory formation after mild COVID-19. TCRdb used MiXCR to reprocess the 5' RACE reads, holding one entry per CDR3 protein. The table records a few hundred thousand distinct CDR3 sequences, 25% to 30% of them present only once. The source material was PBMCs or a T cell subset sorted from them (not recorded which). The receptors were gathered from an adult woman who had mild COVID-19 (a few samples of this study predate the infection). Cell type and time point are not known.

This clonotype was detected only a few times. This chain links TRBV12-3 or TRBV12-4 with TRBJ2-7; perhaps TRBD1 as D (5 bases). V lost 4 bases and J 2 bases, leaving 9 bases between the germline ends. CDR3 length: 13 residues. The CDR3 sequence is CASSSGHPYEQYF. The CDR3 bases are TGTGCCAGCAGTTCAGGACATCCCTACGAGCAGTACTTC.

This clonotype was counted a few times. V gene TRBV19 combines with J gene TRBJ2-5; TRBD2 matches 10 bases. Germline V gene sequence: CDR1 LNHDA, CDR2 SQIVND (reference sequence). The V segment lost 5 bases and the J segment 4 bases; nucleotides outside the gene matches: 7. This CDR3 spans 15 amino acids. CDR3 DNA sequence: TGTGCCAGTAGTCTGGTGGGGACTAGCGTAGAGACCCAGTACTTC. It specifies CASSLVGTSVETQYF. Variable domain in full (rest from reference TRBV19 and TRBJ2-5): DGGITQSPKYLFRKEGQNVTLSCEQNLNHDAMYWYRQDPGQGLRLIYYSQIVNDFQKGDIAEGYSVSREKKESFPLTVTSAQKNPTAFYLCASSLVGTSVETQYFGPGTRLLVL.

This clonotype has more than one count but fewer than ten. As DNA, the CDR3 is TGTGCCAGCAGCCCTATCGGGACTAGCGGGGTGGGCACTGAGCAGTTCTTC. Translation: CASSPIGTSGVGTEQFF. J is TRBJ2-1 and V is TRBV3-1; TRBD2 aligns across 13 bases. The CDR3 loop spans 17 amino acids. V was clipped by 4 bases and J by 9 bases; unmatched bases: 12. CDR1 and CDR2 from the germline V gene are LGHDT and YNNKEL (reference sequence).

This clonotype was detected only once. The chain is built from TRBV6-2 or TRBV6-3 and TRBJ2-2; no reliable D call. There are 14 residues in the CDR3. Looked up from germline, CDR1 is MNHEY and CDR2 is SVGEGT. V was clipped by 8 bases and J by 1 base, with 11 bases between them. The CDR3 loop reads CASCSTVNTGELFF. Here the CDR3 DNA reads TGTGCCAGCTGCTCGACGGTGAACACCGGGGAGCTGTTTTTT.

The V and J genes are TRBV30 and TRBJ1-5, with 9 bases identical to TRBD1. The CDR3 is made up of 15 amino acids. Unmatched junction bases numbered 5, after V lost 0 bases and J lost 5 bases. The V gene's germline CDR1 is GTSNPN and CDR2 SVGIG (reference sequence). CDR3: CAWSVQGTGHQPQHF. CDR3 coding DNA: TGTGCCTGGAGTGTACAGGGGACAGGGCATCAGCCCCAGCATTTT.

Written as DNA, the CDR3 is TGTGCCAGCAGTTTCCTGGCCTCTGGGGCCAACGTCCTGACTTTC. This encodes CASSFLASGANVLTF. The V gene is TRBV12-3 or TRBV12-4, the J gene TRBJ2-6; D call uncertain. V lost 3 bases, J lost 0 bases, and 6 bases lay in between. The CDR3 extends over 15 amino acids.

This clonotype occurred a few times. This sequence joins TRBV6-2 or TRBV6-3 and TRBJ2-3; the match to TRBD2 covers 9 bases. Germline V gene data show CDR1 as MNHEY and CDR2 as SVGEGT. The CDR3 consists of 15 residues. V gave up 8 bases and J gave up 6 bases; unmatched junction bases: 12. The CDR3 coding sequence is TGTGCCAGCGGGTCAGCGGGAGGAAGGAGGGATACGCAGTATTTT. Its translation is CASGSAGGRRDTQYF.

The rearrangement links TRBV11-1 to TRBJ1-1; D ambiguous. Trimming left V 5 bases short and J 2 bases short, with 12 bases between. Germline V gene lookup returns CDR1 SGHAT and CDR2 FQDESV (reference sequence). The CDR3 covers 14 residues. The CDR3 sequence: CASSLTDFNTEAFF. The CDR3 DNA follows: TGTGCCAGCAGCCTAACGGATTTCAACACTGAAGCTTTCTTT. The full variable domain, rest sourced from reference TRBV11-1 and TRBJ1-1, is EAEVAQSPRYKITEKSQAVAFWCDPISGHATLYWYRQILGQGPELLVQFQDESVVDDSQLPKDRFSAERLKGVDSTLKIQPAELGDSAMYLCASSLTDFNTEAFFGQGTRLTVV.

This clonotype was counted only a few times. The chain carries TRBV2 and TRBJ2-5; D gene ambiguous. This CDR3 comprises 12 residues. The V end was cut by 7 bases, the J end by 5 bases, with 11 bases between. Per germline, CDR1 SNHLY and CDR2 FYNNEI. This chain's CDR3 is CASIPPGETQYF. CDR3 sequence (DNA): TGTGCCAGCATTCCTCCCGGGGAGACCCAGTACTTC.

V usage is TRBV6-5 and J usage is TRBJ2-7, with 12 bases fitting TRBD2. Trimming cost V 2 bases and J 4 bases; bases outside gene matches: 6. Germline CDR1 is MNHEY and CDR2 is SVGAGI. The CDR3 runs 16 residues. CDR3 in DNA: TGTGCCAGCAGTTACCCCGGACTAGCGGGGCGGTACGAGCAGTACTTC. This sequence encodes CASSYPGLAGRYEQYF.

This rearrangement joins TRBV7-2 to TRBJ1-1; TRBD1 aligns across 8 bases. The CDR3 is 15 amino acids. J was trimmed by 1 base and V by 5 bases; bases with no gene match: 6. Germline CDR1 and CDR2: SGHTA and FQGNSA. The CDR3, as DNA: TGTGCCAGCAGCCTAGGGGGGACAGGGAACACTGAAGCTTTCTTT. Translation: CASSLGGTGNTEAFF.

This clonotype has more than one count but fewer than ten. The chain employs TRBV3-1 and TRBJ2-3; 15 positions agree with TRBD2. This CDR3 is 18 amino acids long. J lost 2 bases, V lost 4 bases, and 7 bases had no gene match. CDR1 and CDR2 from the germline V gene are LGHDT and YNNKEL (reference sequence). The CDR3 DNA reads TGTGCCAGCAGCCGGGGAGGACTAGCGGGGGGGTACACAGATACGCAGTATTTT. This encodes CASSRGGLAGGYTDTQYF.

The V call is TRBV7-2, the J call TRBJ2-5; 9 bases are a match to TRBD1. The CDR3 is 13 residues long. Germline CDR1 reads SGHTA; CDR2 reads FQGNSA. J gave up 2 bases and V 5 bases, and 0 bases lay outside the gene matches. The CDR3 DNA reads TGTGCCAGCAGCGACAGGGGGCAAGAGACCCAGTACTTC. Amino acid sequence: CASSDRGQETQYF.

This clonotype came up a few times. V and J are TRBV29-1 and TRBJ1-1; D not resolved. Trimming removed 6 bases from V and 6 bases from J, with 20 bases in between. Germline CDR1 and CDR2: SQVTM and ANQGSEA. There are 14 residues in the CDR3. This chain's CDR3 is CSVRRVLLPSEAFF. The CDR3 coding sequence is TGCAGCGTACGGAGGGTCCTCCTACCTTCTGAAGCTTTCTTT. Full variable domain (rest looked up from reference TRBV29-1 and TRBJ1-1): SAVISQKPSRDICQRGTSLTIQCQVDSQVTMMFWYRQQPGQSLTLIATANQGSEATYESGFVIDKFPISRPNLTFSTLTVSNMSPEDSSIYLCSVRRVLLPSEAFFGQGTRLTVV.

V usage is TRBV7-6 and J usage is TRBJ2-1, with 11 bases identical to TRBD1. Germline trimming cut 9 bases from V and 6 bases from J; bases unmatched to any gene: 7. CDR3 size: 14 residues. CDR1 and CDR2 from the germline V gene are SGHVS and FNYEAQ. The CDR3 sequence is CASRTGGFANEQFF. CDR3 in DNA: TGTGCCAGTAGGACAGGGGGCTTCGCCAATGAGCAGTTCTTC.

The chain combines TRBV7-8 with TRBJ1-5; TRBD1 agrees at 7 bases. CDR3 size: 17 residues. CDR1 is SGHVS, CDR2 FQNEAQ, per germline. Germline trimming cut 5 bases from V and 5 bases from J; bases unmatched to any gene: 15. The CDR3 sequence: CASSGSRWTGKHQPQHF. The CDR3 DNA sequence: TGTGCCAGCAGCGGATCCAGATGGACAGGAAAACATCAGCCCCAGCATTTT.

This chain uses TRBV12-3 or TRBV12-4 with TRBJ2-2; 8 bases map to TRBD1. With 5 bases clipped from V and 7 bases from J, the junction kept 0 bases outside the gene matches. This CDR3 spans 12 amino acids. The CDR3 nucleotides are TGTGCCAGCAGTACAGGGGGCGGGGAGCTGTTTTTT. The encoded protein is CASSTGGGELFF.

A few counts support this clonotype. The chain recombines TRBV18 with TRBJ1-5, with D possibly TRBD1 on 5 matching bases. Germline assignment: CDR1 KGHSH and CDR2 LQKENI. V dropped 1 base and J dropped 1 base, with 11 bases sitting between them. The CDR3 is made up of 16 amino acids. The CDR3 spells CASSPRGVGSNQPQHF. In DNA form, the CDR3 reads TGTGCCAGCTCACCACGGGGGGTGGGGAGCAATCAGCCCCAGCATTTT.

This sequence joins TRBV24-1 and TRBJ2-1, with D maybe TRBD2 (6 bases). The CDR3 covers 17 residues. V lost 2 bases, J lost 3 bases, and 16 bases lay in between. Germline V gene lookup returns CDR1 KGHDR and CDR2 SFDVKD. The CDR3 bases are TGTGCCACCAGTGATTCACATGGAGGGGTGGGCTACAATGAGCAGTTCTTC. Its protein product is CATSDSHGGVGYNEQFF.

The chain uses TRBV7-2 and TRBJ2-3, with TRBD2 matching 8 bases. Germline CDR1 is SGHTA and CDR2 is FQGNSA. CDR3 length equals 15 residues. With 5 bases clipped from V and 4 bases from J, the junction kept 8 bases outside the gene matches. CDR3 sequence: CASSPQTSVADTQYF. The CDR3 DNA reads TGTGCCAGCAGCCCCCAGACTAGCGTCGCAGATACGCAGTATTTT.

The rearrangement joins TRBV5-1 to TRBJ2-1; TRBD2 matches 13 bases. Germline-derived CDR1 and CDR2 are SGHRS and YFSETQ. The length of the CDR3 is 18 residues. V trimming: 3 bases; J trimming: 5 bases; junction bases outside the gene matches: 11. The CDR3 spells CASSSGTSGMLGNNEQFF. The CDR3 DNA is TGCGCCAGCAGCTCCGGGACTAGCGGGATGCTGGGGAACAATGAGCAGTTCTTC.